Listed here are 24 T cell receptor beta chains from one sample, sequenced in a study of cytomegalovirus exposure and HLA in healthy donors. Use of 60 Vbeta and 13 Jbeta primers characterized the PCR. TCRdb's copy holds only in-frame clones and misses some; the assay was immunoSEQ multiplex PCR. Here the sample spans 95,000 or so clones, about four fifths being singletons. Sequenced input: PBMCs. These receptors were collected from a woman between 40 and 50 years old in good health and CMV-seronegative.

The chain recombines TRBV6-6 with TRBJ2-3, with 9 bases matching TRBD2. Germline loops: CDR1 MNHNY, CDR2 SVGAGI (reference sequence). V dropped 0 bases and J dropped 1; count of bases not matched to a gene: 2. This CDR3 contains 16 residues. The CDR3 nucleotides are TGTGCCAGCAGTTACTCGTCTAGCGGGGGCACAGATACGCAGTATTTT. Translated: CASSYSSSGGTDTQYF.

The chain joins TRBV2 to TRBJ2-1; 11 nucleotides line up with TRBD2. V dropped 8 bases and J dropped 6; count of bases not matched to a gene: 9. The CDR3 is 15 residues long. Germline CDR1 SNHLY, CDR2 FYNNEI. DNA for the CDR3: TGTGCCAGCTCCATAGCGGGGGGGCAATTCAATGAGCAGTTCTTC. Translation gives CASSIAGGQFNEQFF.

The CDR3 spells CASSYDGGIDYGYTF. The CDR3 coding sequence is TGTGCCAGCAGTTACGATGGAGGGATTGACTATGGCTACACCTTC. The genes are TRBV6-6 and TRBJ1-2; D not certain. The CDR3 length is 15 residues. Trimming took 2 bases from V and 3 from J, leaving 13 bases between them. CDR1 and CDR2 from the germline V gene are MNHNY and SVGAGI (reference sequence).

The V gene is TRBV6-1, the J gene TRBJ1-1; D is unresolved. The germline V gene encodes CDR1 MNHNS and CDR2 SASEGT. The CDR3 runs 11 residues. V was cut by 8 bases and J by 8 bases, with 12 bases left in between. The CDR3 sequence is CASVRLEEAFF. In DNA, the CDR3 is TGTGCCAGCGTAAGACTGGAAGAAGCTTTCTTT.

The V call is TRBV7-9, the J call TRBJ1-1; possibly TRBD1 for D (5 bases). Germline V lookup: CDR1 SEHNR, CDR2 FQNEAQ (reference sequence). There are 14 residues in the CDR3. V gave up 2 bases and J gave up 4 bases, with 11 bases separating them. In nucleotides, the CDR3 is TGTGCCAGCAGCTTATCGAAGCAGGGCACTGAAGCTTTCTTT. Translated: CASSLSKQGTEAFF.

The J gene is TRBJ1-2, the V gene TRBV7-2, with 7 nucleotides matching TRBD1. CDR3 size: 13 residues. V shed 5 bases, J shed 8 bases, and the junction held 8 bases outside the gene matches. Germline V CDR1 and CDR2: SGHTA, FQGNSA. The CDR3 DNA reads as TGTGCCAGCAGCCCCCGGACAGGCGGGGGCTACACCTTC. Protein sequence: CASSPRTGGGYTF.

This rearrangement joins TRBV15 to TRBJ2-2; 11 positions agree with TRBD1. Germline-derived CDR1 and CDR2 are LNHNV and YYDKDF (reference sequence). V lost 10 bases, J lost 2 bases, and 3 bases stayed unmatched. This CDR3 has 14 amino acids. The CDR3 region is CAIGTGGNTGELFF. The CDR3 region has the DNA TGTGCCATAGGGACAGGGGGAAACACCGGGGAGCTGTTTTTT.

This rearrangement joins TRBV27 to TRBJ1-2; TRBD1 aligns across 8 bases. The CDR3 totals 14 residues. Per germline, CDR1 MNHEY and CDR2 SMNVEV (reference sequence). V gave up 6 bases and J gave up 1 base; unmatched junction bases: 4. Written as DNA, the CDR3 is TGTGCCAGCAGGGGGGGACAGGTTAACTATGGCTACACCTTC. Protein: CASRGGQVNYGYTF.

The chain has TRBV4-1 and TRBJ2-7, with D possibly being TRBD2 (5 bases). CDR3 length: 15 residues. Trimming took 0 bases from V and 2 from J, leaving 11 bases between them. The germline CDR1 and CDR2 sequences are MGHRA and YSYEKL. CDR3 in DNA: TGCGCCAGCAGCCAAGATCGTCAGGAGGCCTACGAGCAGTACTTC. Translation: CASSQDRQEAYEQYF.

This clone turned up a few times. This chain uses TRBV5-1 with TRBJ2-5, with TRBD2 matching 9 bases. The CDR3 is 16 residues long. With 1 base clipped from V and 5 bases from J, the junction kept 9 bases outside the gene matches. In germline, CDR1 is SGHRS, CDR2 YFSETQ. The CDR3 loop reads CASSLPSGAQAETQYF. In DNA, the CDR3 is TGCGCCAGCAGCTTGCCTAGCGGGGCCCAGGCGGAGACCCAGTACTTC. Drawing the rest from reference TRBV5-1 and TRBJ2-5, the complete variable domain is KAGVTQTPRYLIKTRGQQVTLSCSPISGHRSVSWYQQTPGQGLQFLFEYFSETQRNKGNFPGRFSGRQFSNSRSEMNVSTLELGDSALYLCASSLPSGAQAETQYFGPGTRLLVL.

The V gene is TRBV6-6, the J gene TRBJ1-1; D not resolved. This CDR3 region has 16 residues. Germline assignment: CDR1 MNHNY and CDR2 SVGAGI (reference sequence). V was clipped by 0 bases and J by 0 bases, with 11 bases between them. The CDR3 region is CASSYSNGGVNTEAFF. The CDR3 region has the DNA TGTGCCAGCAGTTACTCGAATGGCGGGGTGAACACTGAAGCTTTCTTT.

This chain links TRBV9 with TRBJ2-2; 8 bases map to TRBD1. The CDR3 loop spans 16 amino acids. The V and J ends lost 4 bases and 5 bases, in that order; junction bases with no gene match: 10. Germline-derived CDR1 and CDR2 are SGDLS and YYNGEE. CDR3 bases: TGTGCCAGCAGCCCGACCGGGACAGGATGGACCGGGGAGCTGTTTTTT. Amino acid sequence: CASSPTGTGWTGELFF.

The V and J genes are TRBV30 and TRBJ1-2; D is ambiguous. The CDR3 spans 12 residues. The germline V gene encodes CDR1 GTSNPN and CDR2 SVGIG (reference sequence). V lost 8 bases and J 2 bases, leaving 12 bases between the germline ends. The CDR3 DNA reads TGTGCCCGATTAGCGAGGAACTATGGCTACACCTTC. Translating it yields CARLARNYGYTF.

The chain joins TRBV5-4 to TRBJ2-7; TRBD1 matches at 8 bases. Per germline, CDR1 SGHNT and CDR2 YYREEE (reference sequence). CDR3 length: 15 amino acids. Losses at the gene ends were 0 bases for V and 6 bases for J; bases not matched to a gene: 8. For the CDR3, the DNA is TGTGCCAGCAGCTTGGGCGGGACAGGAGGACTCGAGCAGTACTTC. This sequence encodes CASSLGGTGGLEQYF.

This chain joins TRBV5-8 and TRBJ1-2; 12 nucleotides agree with TRBD1. The V and J ends lost 0 bases and 4 bases, in that order; junction bases with no gene match: 7. The CDR3 is 17 residues long. The germline CDR1 and CDR2 sequences are SGHTS and YDEGEE. The CDR3: CASSLAGTGGSLYGYTF. The CDR3 DNA is TGTGCCAGCAGCTTGGCCGGGACAGGGGGCTCCCTCTATGGCTACACCTTC.

In its sample, this clone was seen a few times. J is TRBJ1-3 and V is TRBV10-1, with D uncertain. V was clipped by 3 bases and J by 2 bases, with 29 bases between them. This CDR3 spans 21 amino acids. Germline loops: CDR1 WNHNN, CDR2 SYGVQD (reference sequence). The CDR3 protein is CASSESGWTKGWQRTGNTIYF. Written as DNA, the CDR3 is TGCGCCAGCAGTGAATCGGGCTGGACTAAGGGTTGGCAAAGGACTGGAAACACCATATATTTT.

The V call is TRBV7-3, the J call TRBJ2-5, with unresolved D. Germline loops: CDR1 SGHTA, CDR2 FQGTGA. Trimming cost V 5 bases and J 2 bases, with 12 bases left between them. The CDR3 totals 14 residues. DNA for the CDR3: TGTGCCAGCAGCCTTAGCCGTATGCAAGAGACCCAGTACTTC. Its translation: CASSLSRMQETQYF.

The genes are TRBV18 and TRBJ1-2; perhaps TRBD1 as D (6 bases). V lost 2 bases and J 0 bases, leaving 10 bases between the germline ends. The germline gives CDR1 KGHSH, CDR2 LQKENI. This CDR3 region has 15 residues. The CDR3 region has the DNA TGTGCCAGCTCACCAGACAGGCCGACTAACTATGGCTACACCTTC. Its translation: CASSPDRPTNYGYTF.

This rearrangement joins TRBV14 to TRBJ1-2; 7 bases are a match to TRBD1. Germline lookup yields CDR1 SGHDN and CDR2 FVKESK. The J segment lost 8 bases and the V segment lost 4 bases, leaving 7 bases of the junction unmatched. This CDR3 comprises 13 residues. CDR3 region: CASSRTGVGGYTF. Written as DNA, the CDR3 is TGTGCCAGCAGCCGAACAGGGGTTGGAGGCTACACCTTC.

This clone was picked up one time. V and J are TRBV7-8 and TRBJ1-2; 8 nucleotides match TRBD1. CDR3 size: 15 residues. Germline CDR1 SGHVS, CDR2 FQNEAQ. After removal of 4 bases from V and 2 bases from J, the junction contained 6 bases not matched to a gene. In DNA form, the CDR3 reads TGTGCCAGCAGCTATGACAGGGGAGCAAACTATGGCTACACCTTC. Translating it yields CASSYDRGANYGYTF.

The CDR3 spells CSVDRGTDYQETQYF. The DNA of the CDR3 is TGCAGCGTTGATAGGGGGACAGACTACCAAGAGACCCAGTACTTC. The chain employs TRBV29-1 and TRBJ2-5; 7 bases match TRBD1. The germline V gene has CDR1 SQVTM and CDR2 ANQGSEA. The CDR3 has 15 residues. V shed 3 bases, J shed 0 bases, and the junction held 7 bases outside the gene matches.

The V gene is TRBV9, the J gene TRBJ2-1; 10 bases are shared with TRBD1. CDR3 length: 14 amino acids. Germline CDR1 reads SGDLS; CDR2 reads YYNGEE. Trimming took 3 bases from V and 7 from J; bases not matched to a gene: 4. The CDR3 loop reads CASSGGTGDNEQFF. CDR3 DNA: TGTGCCAGCAGCGGCGGGACAGGGGATAATGAGCAGTTCTTC. Variable domain in full (rest from reference TRBV9 and TRBJ2-1): DSGVTQTPKHLITATGQRVTLRCSPRSGDLSVYWYQQSLDQGLQFLIQYYNGEERAKGNILERFSAQQFPDLHSELNLSSLELGDSALYFCASSGGTGDNEQFFGPGTRLTVL.

By proportion, this clone is medium-sized. The DNA for the CDR3 is TGTGCCAGCAGTATCGGGACTAGTCCCACAGATACGCAGTATTTT. Translation gives CASSIGTSPTDTQYF. This chain connects TRBV6-4 to TRBJ2-3; 8 nucleotides line up with TRBD2. CDR3 size: 15 residues. With V trimmed by 5 bases and J by 2 bases, 6 bases remained unmatched. In germline, CDR1 is MRHNA, CDR2 SNTAGT.

This clone occurred once. The rearrangement links TRBV7-9 to TRBJ1-5, with D possibly TRBD1 on 6 matching bases. Trimming took 4 bases from V and 7 from J, leaving 26 bases between them. Germline CDR1 is SEHNR and CDR2 is FQNEAQ (reference sequence). CDR3 size: 18 residues. The DNA for the CDR3 is TGTGCCAGCAGCTCGATACCTTCAGGGGTGGTTCGGGGACAGCCCCAGCATTTT. Protein: CASSSIPSGVVRGQPQHF.